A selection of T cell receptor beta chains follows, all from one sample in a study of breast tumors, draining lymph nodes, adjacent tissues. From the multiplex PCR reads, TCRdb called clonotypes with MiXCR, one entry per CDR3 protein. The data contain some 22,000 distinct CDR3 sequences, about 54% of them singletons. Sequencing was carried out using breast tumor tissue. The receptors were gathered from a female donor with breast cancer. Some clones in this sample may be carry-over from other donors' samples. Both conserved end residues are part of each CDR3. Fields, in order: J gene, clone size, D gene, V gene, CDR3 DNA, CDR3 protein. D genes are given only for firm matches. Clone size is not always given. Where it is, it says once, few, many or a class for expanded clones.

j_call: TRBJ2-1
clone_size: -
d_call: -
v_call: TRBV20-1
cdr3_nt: TGCAGTGCTAGAGGTAGCAGGGAGCAGTTCTTC
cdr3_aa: CSARGSREQFF

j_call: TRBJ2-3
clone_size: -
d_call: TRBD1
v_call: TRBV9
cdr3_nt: TGTGCCAGCAGCCGGGGACAGGGGGGACCAGATACGCAGTATTTT
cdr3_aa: CASSRGQGGPDTQYF

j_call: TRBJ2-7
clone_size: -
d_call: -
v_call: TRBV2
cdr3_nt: TGTGCCAGCAAGATCCGGAGGGACGAGCAGTACTTC
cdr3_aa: CASKIRRDEQYF

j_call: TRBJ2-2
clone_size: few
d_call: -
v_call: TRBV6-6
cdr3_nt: TGTGCCAGCAGTTCCAGTACGCCATCCGAACACCGGGAGCTGTTTTTT
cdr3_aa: CASSSSTPSEHRELFF

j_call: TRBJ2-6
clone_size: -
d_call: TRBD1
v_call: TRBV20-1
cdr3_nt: TGCAGTGCTACCGGGACAGGGGGTCCTGGGGCCAACGTCCTGACTTTC
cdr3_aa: CSATGTGGPGANVLTF

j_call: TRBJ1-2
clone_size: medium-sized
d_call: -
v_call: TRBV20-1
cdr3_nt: TGCAGTGCCGAGCCAGGTAACAGCGGTGGCTACACCTTC
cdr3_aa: CSAEPGNSGGYTF

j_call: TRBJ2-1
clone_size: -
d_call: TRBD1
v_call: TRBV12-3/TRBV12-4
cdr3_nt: TGTGCCAGCAGTCGGGGACAGGGGGCTGAGGAGCAGTTCTTC
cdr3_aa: CASSRGQGAEEQFF

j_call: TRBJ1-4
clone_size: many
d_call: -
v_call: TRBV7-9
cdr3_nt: TGTGCCAGCAGCCCCGTGTGGGGCGGATCTAATGAAAAACTGTTTTTT
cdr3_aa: CASSPVWGGSNEKLFF

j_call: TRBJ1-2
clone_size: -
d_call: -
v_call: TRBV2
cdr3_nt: TGTGCCAGCAGTGGGTCAATGGGGGGCTCCTATGGCTACACCTTC
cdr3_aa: CASSGSMGGSYGYTF

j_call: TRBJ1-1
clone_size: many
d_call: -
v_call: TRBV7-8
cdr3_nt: TGTGCCAGCAGCCGGAACGACGTCGCCTTTGAAGCTTTCTTT
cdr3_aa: CASSRNDVAFEAFF

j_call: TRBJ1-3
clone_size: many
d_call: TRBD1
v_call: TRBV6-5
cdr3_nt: TGTGCCAGCAGGACAACCGGGACAGTCTCTGGAAACACCATATATTTT
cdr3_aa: CASRTTGTVSGNTIYF

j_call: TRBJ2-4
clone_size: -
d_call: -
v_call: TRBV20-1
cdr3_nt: TGCAGTGCTAGCGTACCGGGACCACAAAACATTCAGTACTTC
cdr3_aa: CSASVPGPQNIQYF

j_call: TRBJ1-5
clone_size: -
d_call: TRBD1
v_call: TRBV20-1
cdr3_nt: TGCAGTGCTAGAGACCCCAGGGGGACACAGCCCCAGCATTTT
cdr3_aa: CSARDPRGTQPQHF

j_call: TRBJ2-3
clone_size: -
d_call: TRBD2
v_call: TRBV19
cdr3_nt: TGTGCCAGTAGGGTAGCGGGGGGGCTTCCAGATACGCAGTATTTT
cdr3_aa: CASRVAGGLPDTQYF

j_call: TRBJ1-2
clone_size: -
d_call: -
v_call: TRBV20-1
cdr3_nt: TGCAGTGCTGTACCCCAAAGGGGGGGGCAAGGAGGTGGCTACACCTTC
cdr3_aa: CSAVPQRGGQGGGYTF

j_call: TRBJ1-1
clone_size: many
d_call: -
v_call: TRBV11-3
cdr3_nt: TGTGCCAGCAGCTTAGGAAGACAGAAGAACACTGAAGCTTTCTTT
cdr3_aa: CASSLGRQKNTEAFF

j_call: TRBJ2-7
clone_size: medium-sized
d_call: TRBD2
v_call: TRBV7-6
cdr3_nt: TGTGCCAGCAGCTTAAGGTTAGCGGGGAGCTCCTACGAGCAGTACTTC
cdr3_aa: CASSLRLAGSSYEQYF

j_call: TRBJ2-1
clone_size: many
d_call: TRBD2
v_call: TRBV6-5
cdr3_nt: TGTGCCAGCAGTCACTCCAGCGGGAGCTCCTACAATGAGCAGTTCTTC
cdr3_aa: CASSHSSGSSYNEQFF

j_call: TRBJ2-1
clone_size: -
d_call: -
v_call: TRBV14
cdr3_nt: TGTGCCAGCAGCCAAGCTAGGTACAATGAGCAGTTCTTC
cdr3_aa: CASSQARYNEQFF

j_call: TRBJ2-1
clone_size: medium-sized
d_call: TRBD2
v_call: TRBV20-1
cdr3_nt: TGCAGTGCTTACAAACGGGAGGACTACAATGAGCAGTTCTTC
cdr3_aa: CSAYKREDYNEQFF

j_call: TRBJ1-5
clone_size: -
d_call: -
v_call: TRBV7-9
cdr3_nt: TGTGCCAGCAGTTTACAGGGAAACAATCAGCCCCAGCATTTT
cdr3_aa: CASSLQGNNQPQHF

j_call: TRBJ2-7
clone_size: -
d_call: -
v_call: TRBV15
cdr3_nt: TGTGCCACCAGCAGAAATCGGGACTTAATCTCCTACGAGCAGTACTTC
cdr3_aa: CATSRNRDLISYEQYF

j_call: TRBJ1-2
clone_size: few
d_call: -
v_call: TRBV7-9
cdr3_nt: TGTGCCAGCAGTCAAGACAGCATCGCCGCTAACTATGGCTACACCTTC
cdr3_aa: CASSQDSIAANYGYTF

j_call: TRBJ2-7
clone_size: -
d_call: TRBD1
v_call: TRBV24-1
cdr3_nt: TGTGCCACCAGTGATGCTACCGGGACAGGGTACGAGCAGTACTTC
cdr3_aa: CATSDATGTGYEQYF

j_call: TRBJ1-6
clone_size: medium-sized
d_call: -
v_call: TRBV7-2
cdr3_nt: TGTGCCAGCAGCTCTCAAGGGTCCCAAGCTCGCTCACCCCTCCACTTT
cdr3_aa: CASSSQGSQARSPLHF

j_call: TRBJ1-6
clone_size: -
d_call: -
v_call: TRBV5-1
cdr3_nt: TGCGCCAGCAGCTTGGAAGGAGAACCTAATTCACCCCTCCACTTT
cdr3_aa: CASSLEGEPNSPLHF

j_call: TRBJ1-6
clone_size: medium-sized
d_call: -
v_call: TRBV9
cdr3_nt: TGTGCCAGCAGCGTATATGGGGGTGGTTCACCCCTCCACTTT
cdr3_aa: CASSVYGGGSPLHF

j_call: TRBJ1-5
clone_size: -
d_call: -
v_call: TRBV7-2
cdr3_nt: TGTGCCAGCAGCTTAGGTCGGATACTCGGTAATCAGCCCCAGCACTTT
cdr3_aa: CASSLGRILGNQPQHF

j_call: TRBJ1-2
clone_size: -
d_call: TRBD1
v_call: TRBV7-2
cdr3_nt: TGTGCCAGCAGAACCACTGGACAGGGAAACTATGGCTACACCTTC
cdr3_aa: CASRTTGQGNYGYTF

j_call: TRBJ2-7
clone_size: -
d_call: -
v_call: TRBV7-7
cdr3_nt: TGTGCTAGCACCGTCTTATACGAGCAGTACTTC
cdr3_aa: CASTVLYEQYF

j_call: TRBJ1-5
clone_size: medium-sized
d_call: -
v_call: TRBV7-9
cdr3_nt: TGTGCCAGCAGCTTAGTGGGTGATAGCAATCAGCCCCAGCATTTT
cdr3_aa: CASSLVGDSNQPQHF

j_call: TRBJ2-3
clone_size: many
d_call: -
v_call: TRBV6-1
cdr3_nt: TGTGCCAGCAGTGAAAATTTAAAGGGAAATACGCAGTATTTT
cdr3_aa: CASSENLKGNTQYF

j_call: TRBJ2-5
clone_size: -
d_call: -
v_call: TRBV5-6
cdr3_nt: TGTGCCAGCAGCTCCCGTCACCAGGGGTACCAAGAGACCCAGTACTTC
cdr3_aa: CASSSRHQGYQETQYF

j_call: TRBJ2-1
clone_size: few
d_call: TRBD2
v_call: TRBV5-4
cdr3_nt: TGTGCCAGCAGCTTGGGGGGGGGGTACAATGAGCAGTTCTTC
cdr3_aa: CASSLGGGYNEQFF

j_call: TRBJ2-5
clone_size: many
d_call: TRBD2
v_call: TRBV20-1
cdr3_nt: TGCAGTGTTACTAGCGGCCAAGAGACCCAGTACTTC
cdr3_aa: CSVTSGQETQYF

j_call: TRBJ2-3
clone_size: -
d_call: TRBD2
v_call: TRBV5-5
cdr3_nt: TGTGCCAGCAGCGGGACGGTGAAGCGGGGGCCCTTCCCAGATACGCAGTATTTT
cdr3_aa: CASSGTVKRGPFPDTQYF

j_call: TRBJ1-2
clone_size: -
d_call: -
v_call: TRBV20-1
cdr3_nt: TGCAGTGCTGGAGAGGTAGTTTATGGCTCCACCTTC
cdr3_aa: CSAGEVVYGSTF

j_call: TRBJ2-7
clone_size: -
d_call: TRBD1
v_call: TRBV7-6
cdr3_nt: TGTGCCAGCAGCTTTGCGGGACAGGGGTACGAGCAGTACTTC
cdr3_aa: CASSFAGQGYEQYF

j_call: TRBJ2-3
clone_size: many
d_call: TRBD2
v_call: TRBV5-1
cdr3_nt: TGCGCCAGCAGCCTCGGGACTAGCGGCACAGATACGCAGTATTTT
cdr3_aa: CASSLGTSGTDTQYF

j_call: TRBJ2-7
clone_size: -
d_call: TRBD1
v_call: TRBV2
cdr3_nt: TGTGCCAGCAGCCGGGACAGGGGGTACGAGCAGTACTTC
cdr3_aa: CASSRDRGYEQYF

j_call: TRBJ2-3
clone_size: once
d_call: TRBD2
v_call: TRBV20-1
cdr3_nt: TGCAGTGCTACACCCGGGACTAGCGGGTCCGGCACAGATACGCAGTATTTT
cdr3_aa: CSATPGTSGSGTDTQYF

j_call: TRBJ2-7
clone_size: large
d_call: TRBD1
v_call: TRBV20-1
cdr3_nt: TGCAGTGCCGCCGGGACAGGACCCTACGAGCAGTACTTC
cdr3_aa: CSAAGTGPYEQYF

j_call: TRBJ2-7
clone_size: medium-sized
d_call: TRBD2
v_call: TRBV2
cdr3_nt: TGTGCCAGCAGGGGGACTAGCGGGGGCTACGAGCAGTACTTC
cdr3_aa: CASRGTSGGYEQYF

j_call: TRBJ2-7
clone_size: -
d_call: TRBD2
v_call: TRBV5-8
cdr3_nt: TGTGCCAGCAGCCAGAGAAGCGGGAGGGCTGCATACTACGAGCAGTACTTC
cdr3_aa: CASSQRSGRAAYYEQYF

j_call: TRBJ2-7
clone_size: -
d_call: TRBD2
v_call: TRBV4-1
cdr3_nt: TGCGCCAGCAGCTTCCGACTAGCGGGGGGCAAGGACGAGCAGTACTTC
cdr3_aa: CASSFRLAGGKDEQYF

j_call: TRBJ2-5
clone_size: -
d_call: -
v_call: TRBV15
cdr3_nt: TGTGCCACCAGCAAGAAGGGACCACAAGCAGAGACCCAGTACTTC
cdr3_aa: CATSKKGPQAETQYF

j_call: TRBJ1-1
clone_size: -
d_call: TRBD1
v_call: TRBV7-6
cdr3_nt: TGTGCCAGCAGCGTAGCGGGGACAGGGGAGGGGGCTGAAGCTTTCTTT
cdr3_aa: CASSVAGTGEGAEAFF

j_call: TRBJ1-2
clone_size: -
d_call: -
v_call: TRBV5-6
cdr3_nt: TGTGCCAGCAGCCCTTCCGGGACGGCCTATGGCTACACCTTC
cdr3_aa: CASSPSGTAYGYTF

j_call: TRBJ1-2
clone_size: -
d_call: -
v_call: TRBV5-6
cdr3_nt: TGTGCCAGCAGCATTGCGGGACAACGGGGCTACACCTTC
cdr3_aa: CASSIAGQRGYTF

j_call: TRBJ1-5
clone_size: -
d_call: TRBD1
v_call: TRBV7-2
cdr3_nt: TGTGCCAGCAGCTTTGGACAGGGGAACAATCAGCCCCAGCATTTT
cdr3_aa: CASSFGQGNNQPQHF

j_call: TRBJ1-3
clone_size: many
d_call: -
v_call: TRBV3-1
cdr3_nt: TGTGCCAGCAGCCAAGATTTTAAAAACACCATATATTTT
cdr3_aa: CASSQDFKNTIYF

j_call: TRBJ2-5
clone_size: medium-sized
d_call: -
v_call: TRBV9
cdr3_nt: TGTGCCAGCAGCGTAGGACTTAGCAAGGAGACCCAGTACTTC
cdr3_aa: CASSVGLSKETQYF

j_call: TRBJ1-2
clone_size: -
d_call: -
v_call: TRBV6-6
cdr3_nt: TGTGCCAGCAGCCAGGACAGACCCTATGGCTACACCTTC
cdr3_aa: CASSQDRPYGYTF